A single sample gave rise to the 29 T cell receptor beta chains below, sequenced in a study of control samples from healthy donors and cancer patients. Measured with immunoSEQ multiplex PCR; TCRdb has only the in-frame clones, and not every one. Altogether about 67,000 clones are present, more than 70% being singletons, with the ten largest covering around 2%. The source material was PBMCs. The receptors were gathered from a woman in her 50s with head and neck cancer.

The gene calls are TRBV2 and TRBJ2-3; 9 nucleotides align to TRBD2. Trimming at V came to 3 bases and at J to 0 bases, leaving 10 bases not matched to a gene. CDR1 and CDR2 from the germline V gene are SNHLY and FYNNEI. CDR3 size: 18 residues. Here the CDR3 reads CASSEGRGGQFSTDTQYF. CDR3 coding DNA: TGTGCCAGCAGTGAGGGGCGGGGGGGCCAATTTAGCACAGATACGCAGTATTTT.

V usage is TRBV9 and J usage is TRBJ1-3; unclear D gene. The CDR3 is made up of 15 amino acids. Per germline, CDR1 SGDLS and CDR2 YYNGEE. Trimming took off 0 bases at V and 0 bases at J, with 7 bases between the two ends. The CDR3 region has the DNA TGTGCCAGCAGCGTAGGGCCGAGCTCTGGAAACACCATATATTTT. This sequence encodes CASSVGPSSGNTIYF.

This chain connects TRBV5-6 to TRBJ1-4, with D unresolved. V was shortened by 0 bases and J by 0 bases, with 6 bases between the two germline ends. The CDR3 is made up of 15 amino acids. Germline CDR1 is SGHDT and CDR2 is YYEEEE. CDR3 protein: CASSLVFTTNEKLFF. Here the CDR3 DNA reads TGTGCCAGCAGCTTGGTATTTACAACTAATGAAAAACTGTTTTTT.

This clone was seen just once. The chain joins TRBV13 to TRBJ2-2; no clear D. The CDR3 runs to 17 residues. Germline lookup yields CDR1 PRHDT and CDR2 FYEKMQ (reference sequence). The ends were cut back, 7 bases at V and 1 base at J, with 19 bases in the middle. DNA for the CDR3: TGTGCCAGCACCTCCCGTATATGGGCTAGGAACACCGGGGAGCTGTTTTTT. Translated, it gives CASTSRIWARNTGELFF.

CDR3 amino acids: CASSPLTSGGALGRDEQFF. CDR3 in DNA: TGTGCCAGCAGCCCCCTCACTAGCGGGGGGGCTTTGGGGCGGGATGAGCAGTTCTTC. This chain joins TRBV5-4 and TRBJ2-1, with TRBD2 matching over 13 bases. The CDR3 totals 19 residues. Germline trimming cut 4 bases from V and 8 bases from J; bases unmatched to any gene: 18. Germline values: CDR1 SGHNT, CDR2 YYREEE (reference sequence).

CDR3 loop: CASSFYSGQGGYNEQFF. CDR3 coding DNA: TGTGCCAGCAGTTTCTACTCCGGACAGGGCGGCTACAATGAGCAGTTCTTC. The chain uses TRBV7-8 and TRBJ2-1, with TRBD1 matching over 8 bases. Germline CDR1 is SGHVS and CDR2 is FQNEAQ. With V trimmed by 6 bases and J by 3 bases, 13 bases remained unmatched. This CDR3 spans 17 amino acids.

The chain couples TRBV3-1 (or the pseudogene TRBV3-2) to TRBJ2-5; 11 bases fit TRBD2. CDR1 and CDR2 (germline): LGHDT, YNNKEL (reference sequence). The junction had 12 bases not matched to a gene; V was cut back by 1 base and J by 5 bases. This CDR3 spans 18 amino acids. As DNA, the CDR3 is TGTGCCAGCAGCCAAGGCGGGACTAGCGGCGGTGTTTTGGAGACCCAGTACTTC. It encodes CASSQGGTSGGVLETQYF.

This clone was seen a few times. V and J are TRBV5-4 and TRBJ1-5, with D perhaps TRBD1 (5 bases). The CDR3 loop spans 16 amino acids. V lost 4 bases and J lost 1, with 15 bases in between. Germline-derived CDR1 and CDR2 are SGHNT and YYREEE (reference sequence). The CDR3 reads CASSRGRNPSNQPQHF. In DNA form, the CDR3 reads TGTGCCAGCAGCCGGGGACGGAATCCGAGCAATCAGCCCCAGCATTTT.

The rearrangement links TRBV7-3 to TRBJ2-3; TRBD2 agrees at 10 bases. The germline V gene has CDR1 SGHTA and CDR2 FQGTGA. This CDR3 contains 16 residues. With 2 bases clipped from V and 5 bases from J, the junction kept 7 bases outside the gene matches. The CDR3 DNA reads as TGTGCCAGCAGCTTAGGAGCGGGGGGGCGTGGAGATACGCAGTATTTT. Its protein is CASSLGAGGRGDTQYF.

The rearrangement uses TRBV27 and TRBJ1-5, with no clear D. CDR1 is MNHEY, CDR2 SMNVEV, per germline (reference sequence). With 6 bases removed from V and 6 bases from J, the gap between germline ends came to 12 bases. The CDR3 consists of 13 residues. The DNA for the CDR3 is TGTGCCAGCAGCCATTCCGTTGGTCAGCCCCAGCATTTT. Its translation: CASSHSVGQPQHF.

This CDR3 is CASSADTGFGYTF. DNA of the CDR3: TGTGCCAGCAGCGCTGACACGGGGTTTGGCTACACCTTC. The chain employs TRBV3-1 (or the pseudogene TRBV3-2) and TRBJ1-2; D is unresolved. V was clipped by 5 bases and J by 7 bases, with 14 bases between them. Germline-derived CDR1 and CDR2 are LGHDT and YNNKEL (reference sequence). CDR3 length: 13 residues.

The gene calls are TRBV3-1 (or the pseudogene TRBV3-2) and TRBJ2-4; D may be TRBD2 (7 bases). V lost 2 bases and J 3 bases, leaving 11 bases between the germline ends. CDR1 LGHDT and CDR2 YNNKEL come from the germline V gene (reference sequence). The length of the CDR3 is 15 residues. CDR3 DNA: TGTGCCAGCAGCCAACTTAGGGGGGGCAAAAACATTCAGTACTTC. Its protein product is CASSQLRGGKNIQYF.

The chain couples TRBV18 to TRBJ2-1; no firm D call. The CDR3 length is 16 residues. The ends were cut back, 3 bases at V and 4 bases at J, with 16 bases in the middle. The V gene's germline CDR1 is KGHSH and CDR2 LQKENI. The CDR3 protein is CASSPLDAGRYNEQFF. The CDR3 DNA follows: TGTGCCAGCTCACCCCTGGACGCAGGTCGGTACAATGAGCAGTTCTTC.

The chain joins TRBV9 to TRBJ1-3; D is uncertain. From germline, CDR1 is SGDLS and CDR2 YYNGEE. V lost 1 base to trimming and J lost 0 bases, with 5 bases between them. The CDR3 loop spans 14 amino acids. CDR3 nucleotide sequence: TGTGCCAGCAGCGTAACGAACTCTGGAAACACCATATATTTT. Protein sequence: CASSVTNSGNTIYF.

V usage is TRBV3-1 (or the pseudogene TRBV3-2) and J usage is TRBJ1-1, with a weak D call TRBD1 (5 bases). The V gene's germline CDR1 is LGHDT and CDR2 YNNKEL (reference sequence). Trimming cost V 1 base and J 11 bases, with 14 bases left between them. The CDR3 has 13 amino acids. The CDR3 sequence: CASSQVSGSDAFF. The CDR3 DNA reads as TGTGCCAGCAGCCAAGTCTCAGGGTCGGACGCTTTCTTT.

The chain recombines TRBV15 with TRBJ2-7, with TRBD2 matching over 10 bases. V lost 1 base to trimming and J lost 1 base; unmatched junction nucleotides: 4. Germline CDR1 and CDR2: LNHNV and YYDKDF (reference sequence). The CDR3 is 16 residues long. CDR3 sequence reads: CATSRAPLAGSYEQYF. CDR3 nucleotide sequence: TGTGCCACCAGCAGAGCGCCACTAGCGGGGTCCTACGAGCAGTACTTC.

CDR3 in DNA: TGTGCCAGCAGTTTCCAGGGGGCACGGGGGGGCTACACCTTC. Its protein product is CASSFQGARGGYTF. The chain has TRBV28 and TRBJ1-2; 8 nucleotides agree with TRBD1. The germline gives CDR1 MDHEN, CDR2 SYDVKM. J gave up 8 bases and V 3 bases, and 8 bases lay outside the gene matches. The CDR3 consists of 14 residues.

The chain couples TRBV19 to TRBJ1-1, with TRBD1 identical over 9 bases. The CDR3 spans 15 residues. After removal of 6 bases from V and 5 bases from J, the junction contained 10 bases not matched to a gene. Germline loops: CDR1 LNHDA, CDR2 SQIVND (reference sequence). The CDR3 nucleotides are TGTGCCAGTAGGGTACAGGGGGCGCGCTCGACTGAAGCTTTCTTT. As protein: CASRVQGARSTEAFF.

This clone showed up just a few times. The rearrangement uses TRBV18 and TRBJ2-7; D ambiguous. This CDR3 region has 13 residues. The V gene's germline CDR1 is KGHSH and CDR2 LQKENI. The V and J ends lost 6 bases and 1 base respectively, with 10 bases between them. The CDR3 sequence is CASSPAESYEQYF. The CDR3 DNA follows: TGTGCCAGCTCCCCGGCAGAATCCTACGAGCAGTACTTC.

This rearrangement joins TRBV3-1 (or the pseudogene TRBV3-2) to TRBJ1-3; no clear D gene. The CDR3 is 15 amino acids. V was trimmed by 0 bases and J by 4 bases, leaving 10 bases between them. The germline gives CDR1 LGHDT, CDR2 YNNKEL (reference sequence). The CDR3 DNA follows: TGTGCCAGCAGCCAAGATGCGGCTCCGGGAAACACCATATATTTT. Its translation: CASSQDAAPGNTIYF.

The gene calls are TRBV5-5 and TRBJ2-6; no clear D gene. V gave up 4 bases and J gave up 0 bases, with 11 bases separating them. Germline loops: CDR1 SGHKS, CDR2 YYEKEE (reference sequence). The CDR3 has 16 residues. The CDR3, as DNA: TGTGCCAGCAGCCTGTCAGACACCTCTGGGGCCAACGTCCTGACTTTC. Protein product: CASSLSDTSGANVLTF.

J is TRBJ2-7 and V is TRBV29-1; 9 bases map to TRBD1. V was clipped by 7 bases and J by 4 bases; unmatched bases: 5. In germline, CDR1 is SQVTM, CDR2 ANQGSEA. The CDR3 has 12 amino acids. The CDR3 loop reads CSGMDRGYEQYF. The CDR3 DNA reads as TGCAGCGGTATGGACAGGGGATACGAGCAGTACTTC.

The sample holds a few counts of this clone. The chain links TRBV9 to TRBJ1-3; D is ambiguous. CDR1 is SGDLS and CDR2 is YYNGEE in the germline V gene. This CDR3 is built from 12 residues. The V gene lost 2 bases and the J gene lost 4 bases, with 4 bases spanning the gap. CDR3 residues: CASSVTGNTIYF. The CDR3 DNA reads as TGTGCCAGCAGCGTCACAGGAAACACCATATATTTT.

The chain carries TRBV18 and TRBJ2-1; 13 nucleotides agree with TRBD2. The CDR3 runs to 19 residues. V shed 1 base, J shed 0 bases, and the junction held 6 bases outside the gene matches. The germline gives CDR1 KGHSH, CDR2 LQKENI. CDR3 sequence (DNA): TGTGCCAGCTCACCACGACTGACTAGCGGGGGGAGCTCCTACAATGAGCAGTTCTTC. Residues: CASSPRLTSGGSSYNEQFF.

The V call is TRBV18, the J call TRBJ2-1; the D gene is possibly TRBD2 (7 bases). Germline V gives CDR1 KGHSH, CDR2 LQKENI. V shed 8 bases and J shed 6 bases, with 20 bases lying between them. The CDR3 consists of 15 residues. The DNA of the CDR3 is TGTGCCAGCCGAGTCGGGGGGCGCGGGTTCAATGAGCAGTTCTTC. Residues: CASRVGGRGFNEQFF. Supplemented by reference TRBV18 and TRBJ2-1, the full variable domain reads NAGVMQNPRHLVRRRGQEARLRCSPMKGHSHVYWYRQLPEEGLKFMVYLQKENIIDESGMPKERFSAEFPKEGPSILRIQQVVRGDSAAYFCASRVGGRGFNEQFFGPGTRLTVL.

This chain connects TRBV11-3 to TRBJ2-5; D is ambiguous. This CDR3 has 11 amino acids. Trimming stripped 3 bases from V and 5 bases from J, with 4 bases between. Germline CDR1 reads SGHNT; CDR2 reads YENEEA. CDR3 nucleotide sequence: TGTGCCAGCAGCTTGGGGGAGACCCAGTACTTC. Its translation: CASSLGETQYF.

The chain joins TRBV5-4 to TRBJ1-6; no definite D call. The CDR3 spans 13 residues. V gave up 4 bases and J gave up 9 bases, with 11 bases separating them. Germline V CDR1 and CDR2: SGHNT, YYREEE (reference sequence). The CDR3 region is CASSKDRRSPLHF. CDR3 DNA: TGTGCCAGCAGCAAGGATCGGCGTTCACCCCTCCACTTT. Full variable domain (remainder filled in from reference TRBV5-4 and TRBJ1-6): ETGVTQSPTHLIKTRGQQVTLRCSSQSGHNTVSWYQQALGQGPQFIFQYYREEENGRGNFPPRFSGLQFPNYSSELNVNALELDDSALYLCASSKDRRSPLHFGNGTRLTVT.

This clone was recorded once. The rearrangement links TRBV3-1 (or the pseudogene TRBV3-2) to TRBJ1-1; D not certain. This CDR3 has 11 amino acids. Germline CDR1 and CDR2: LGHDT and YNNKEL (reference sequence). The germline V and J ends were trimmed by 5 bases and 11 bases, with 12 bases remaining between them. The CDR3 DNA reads TGTGCCAGCAGCGCCTGGGAGGGCGCTTTCTTT. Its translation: CASSAWEGAFF.

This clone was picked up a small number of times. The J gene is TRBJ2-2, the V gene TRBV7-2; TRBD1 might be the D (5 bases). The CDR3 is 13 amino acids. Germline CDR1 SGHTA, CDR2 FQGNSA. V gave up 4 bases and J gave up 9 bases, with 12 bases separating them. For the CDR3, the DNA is TGTGCCAGCAGCTCGTATCAGGGTCGGGAGCTGTTTTTT. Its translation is CASSSYQGRELFF. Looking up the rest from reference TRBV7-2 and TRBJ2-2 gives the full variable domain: GAGVSQSPSNKVTEKGKDVELRCDPISGHTALYWYRQSLGQGLEFLIYFQGNSAPDKSGLPSDRFSAERTGGSVSTLTIQRTQQEDSAVYLCASSSYQGRELFFGEGSRLTVL.